The 30 T cell receptor beta chains below all came from one sample that was sequenced in a study of lymphopenia after photon versus proton radiotherapy. Method: immunoSEQ multiplex PCR; TCRdb's copy keeps in-frame clones and lacks some. The data show 55,000 to 70,000 clones, about nine tenths seen once. The specimen was peripheral blood, collected from a patient treated with proton-based radiotherapy. All receptors derive from a man at least 80 years old with esophageal cancer.

The chain has TRBV5-8 and TRBJ1-4; no firm D call. The germline V gene encodes CDR1 SGHTS and CDR2 YDEGEE. The CDR3 extends over 15 amino acids. The ends were cut back, 0 bases at V and 5 bases at J, with 11 bases in the middle. This chain's CDR3 is CASSLGHRRNEKLFF. Here the CDR3 DNA reads TGTGCCAGCAGCTTGGGGCACCGGAGAAATGAAAAACTGTTTTTT.

The chain joins TRBV6-6 to TRBJ1-6; D is undetermined. Germline CDR1 is MNHNY and CDR2 is SVGAGI (reference sequence). Trimming took off 10 bases at V and 7 bases at J, with 11 bases between the two ends. CDR3 length: 12 amino acids. The CDR3 region has the DNA TGTGCCATCGTCTTGGGGAATTCACCCCTCCACTTT. Amino acid sequence: CAIVLGNSPLHF.

This chain links TRBV15 with TRBJ2-2; maybe TRBD1 (5 bases). Germline values: CDR1 LNHNV, CDR2 YYDKDF (reference sequence). V shed 0 bases and J shed 1 base, with 12 bases lying between them. This CDR3 is built from 17 residues. The CDR3 DNA reads TGTGCCACCAGCAGAGATATAGGGGCAGAGAACACCGGGGAGCTGTTTTTT. It codes for CATSRDIGAENTGELFF.

This chain uses TRBV20-1 with TRBJ2-7; TRBD1 aligns across 7 bases. The CDR3 is 11 residues long. The germline V gene has CDR1 DFQATT and CDR2 SNEGSKA (reference sequence). V shed 5 bases and J 3 bases; nucleotides not matched to a gene: 1. This chain's CDR3 is CSAGDSYEQYF. The CDR3 nucleotides read TGCAGTGCTGGGGACAGCTACGAGCAGTACTTC.

V gene TRBV18 combines with J gene TRBJ2-7; TRBD2 is a possible D gene (5 bases). V was pared by 6 bases and J by 2 bases, with 14 bases between. The CDR3 totals 14 residues. The germline V gene has CDR1 KGHSH and CDR2 LQKENI. CDR3 in amino acids: CASSWTGTTYEQYF. As DNA, the CDR3 is TGTGCCAGCTCCTGGACTGGAACGACCTACGAGCAGTACTTC.

V usage is TRBV19 and J usage is TRBJ2-5, with D possibly being TRBD1 or TRBD2 (5 bases each). Germline loops: CDR1 LNHDA, CDR2 SQIVND (reference sequence). V shed 4 bases and J shed 4 bases, with 10 bases lying between them. This CDR3 region has 13 residues. The DNA of the CDR3 is TGTGCCAGTAGTAAGGGGACCGGAGAGACCCAGTACTTC. This translates into CASSKGTGETQYF.

V usage is TRBV19 and J usage is TRBJ2-1, with 13 bases that match TRBD2. The CDR3 covers 15 residues. After removal of 1 base from V and 6 bases from J, the junction contained 0 bases not matched to a gene. The germline gives CDR1 LNHDA, CDR2 SQIVND (reference sequence). The DNA for the CDR3 is TGTGCCAGTAGTATAGGGACTAGCGGGAGCAATGAGCAGTTCTTC. Its protein product is CASSIGTSGSNEQFF.

This clone was recorded once. The chain couples TRBV18 to TRBJ2-7; D remains ambiguous. Trimming took 2 bases from V and 2 from J, leaving 13 bases between them. CDR1 and CDR2 from the germline V gene are KGHSH and LQKENI. The CDR3 loop spans 15 amino acids. The CDR3 reads CASSPTPAGTYEQYF. CDR3 bases: TGTGCCAGCTCACCAACGCCCGCCGGCACCTACGAGCAGTACTTC. The variable domain in full, completed from reference TRBV18 and TRBJ2-7, reads NAGVMQNPRHLVRRRGQEARLRCSPMKGHSHVYWYRQLPEEGLKFMVYLQKENIIDESGMPKERFSAEFPKEGPSILRIQQVVRGDSAAYFCASSPTPAGTYEQYFGPGTRLTVT.

The gene calls are TRBV6-5 and TRBJ2-3; 9 bases line up with TRBD1. Germline assignment: CDR1 MNHEY and CDR2 SVGAGI. V was pared by 1 base and J by 5 bases, with 4 bases of the junction left unmatched. The CDR3 extends over 15 amino acids. CDR3 region: CASSYWTGARDTQYF. The CDR3 nucleotides read TGTGCCAGCAGTTACTGGACAGGGGCCCGAGATACGCAGTATTTT.

The chain joins TRBV5-4 to TRBJ1-2; D is undetermined. The CDR3 is 13 amino acids. V gave up 0 bases and J gave up 2 bases, with 5 bases separating them. The germline V gene encodes CDR1 SGHNT and CDR2 YYREEE (reference sequence). CDR3: CASSLDGNYGYTF. DNA for the CDR3: TGTGCCAGCAGCTTGGACGGGAACTATGGCTACACCTTC.

The chain combines TRBV4-3 with TRBJ2-7; 12 bases are shared with TRBD2. Germline V CDR1 and CDR2: LGHNA, YSLEER. The CDR3 spans 18 residues. V trimming: 3 bases; J trimming: 0 bases; junction bases outside the gene matches: 9. CDR3 bases: TGCGCCAGCAGCCAGAAACCACCGACTAGCGGGAGCTCCTACGAGCAGTACTTC. Translation gives CASSQKPPTSGSSYEQYF.

CDR3 in amino acids: CASKGHTYEQYF. CDR3 sequence (DNA): TGTGCCAGTAAGGGACACACCTACGAGCAGTACTTC. The rearrangement uses TRBV19 and TRBJ2-7, with D perhaps TRBD1 (6 bases). With 7 bases removed from V and 2 bases from J, the gap between germline ends came to 9 bases. Per germline, CDR1 LNHDA and CDR2 SQIVND (reference sequence). The CDR3 totals 12 residues. The full variable domain, with the rest looked up from reference TRBV19 and TRBJ2-7, is DGGITQSPKYLFRKEGQNVTLSCEQNLNHDAMYWYRQDPGQGLRLIYYSQIVNDFQKGDIAEGYSVSREKKESFPLTVTSAQKNPTAFYLCASKGHTYEQYFGPGTRLTVT.

V and J are TRBV7-3 and TRBJ1-2; tentatively, D is TRBD1 (5 bases). Germline V gene sequence: CDR1 SGHTA, CDR2 FQGTGA. This CDR3 has 13 residues. V shed 5 bases and J shed 3 bases, with 10 bases lying between them. The CDR3 region is CASSPGIDYGYTF. CDR3 coding DNA: TGTGCCAGCAGCCCAGGGATAGACTATGGCTACACCTTC.

There are a few counts of this clone. This chain links TRBV5-5 with TRBJ1-2, with D hard to call. Germline lookup yields CDR1 SGHKS and CDR2 YYEKEE (reference sequence). This CDR3 has 16 residues. Trimming left V 1 base short and J 8 bases short, with 21 bases between. The CDR3 sequence is CASSLLGLGGIHGYTF. CDR3 coding DNA: TGTGCCAGCAGCTTGCTCGGCCTGGGTGGGATTCACGGCTACACCTTC.

V is TRBV6-5 and J is TRBJ1-2; D not certain. Looked up from germline, CDR1 is MNHEY and CDR2 is SVGAGI. The CDR3 runs 14 residues. The V and J ends lost 2 bases and 3 bases respectively, with 10 bases between them. The CDR3 region is CASSYKAAYYGYTF. The DNA of the CDR3 is TGTGCCAGCAGTTACAAAGCAGCCTACTATGGCTACACCTTC.

The chain joins TRBV15 to TRBJ2-7; D perhaps matches TRBD2 (6 bases). Per the germline V gene, CDR1 is LNHNV and CDR2 is YYDKDF (reference sequence). The CDR3 spans 17 residues. With 3 bases removed from V and 0 bases from J, the gap between germline ends came to 18 bases. CDR3 nucleotide sequence: TGTGCCACCAGCAGCCAGGCCAGCGGGTTAAGCTCCTACGAGCAGTACTTC. Translated: CATSSQASGLSSYEQYF.

The rearrangement links TRBV5-1 to TRBJ2-5; 12 positions agree with TRBD2. The J segment lost 4 bases and the V segment lost 2 bases, leaving 6 bases of the junction unmatched. The CDR3 consists of 16 residues. Germline-derived CDR1 and CDR2 are SGHRS and YFSETQ. The CDR3 nucleotides read TGCGCCAGCAGCTTAGGACCGGGACTAGCGGGAGAGACCCAGTACTTC. Protein: CASSLGPGLAGETQYF.

The rearrangement links TRBV19 to TRBJ1-4; the D gene is possibly TRBD1 (5 bases). The CDR3 runs to 14 residues. Germline CDR1 LNHDA, CDR2 SQIVND (reference sequence). The V end lost 7 bases, the J end lost 4 bases, and 13 bases lay between the germline ends. CDR3 sequence (DNA): TGTGCCAGTACCCCGGGACGGGTTAATGAAAAACTGTTTTTT. The encoded protein is CASTPGRVNEKLFF.

This chain uses TRBV30 with TRBJ2-7; no firm D call. V lost 0 bases, J lost 0 bases, and 12 bases lay in between. This CDR3 has 15 amino acids. Germline V lookup: CDR1 GTSNPN, CDR2 SVGIG (reference sequence). The CDR3 here is CAWSVLPYSSYEQYF. The CDR3 DNA sequence: TGTGCCTGGAGTGTACTGCCCTACAGCTCCTACGAGCAGTACTTC.

This rearrangement joins TRBV27 to TRBJ1-5, with TRBD1 matching 8 bases. This CDR3 comprises 14 residues. Germline V gene lookup returns CDR1 MNHEY and CDR2 SMNVEV (reference sequence). The V gene end was trimmed by 6 bases and the J gene end by 5 bases; junction bases not matched to a gene: 6. CDR3 DNA: TGTGCCAGCAGACGGACAGGGTATGATCAGCCCCAGCATTTT. This codes for CASRRTGYDQPQHF.

This chain connects TRBV2 to TRBJ2-3, with 7 bases matching TRBD2. V dropped 1 base and J dropped 8; count of bases not matched to a gene: 0. The CDR3 loop spans 12 amino acids. CDR1 and CDR2 from the germline V gene are SNHLY and FYNNEI. The CDR3 region is CASSEVAGTQYF. The CDR3 nucleotides read TGTGCCAGCAGTGAAGTAGCGGGTACGCAGTATTTT.

This chain uses TRBV11-2 with TRBJ2-2, with 9 bases matching TRBD2. Germline V gene lookup returns CDR1 SGHAT and CDR2 FQNNGV. After removal of 1 base from V and 5 bases from J, the junction contained 11 bases not matched to a gene. The CDR3 extends over 18 amino acids. The CDR3 DNA reads as TGTGCCAGCAGCTTAGGCTATAGCGGGAGAAGGGAAACCGGGGAGCTGTTTTTT. It yields the protein CASSLGYSGRRETGELFF.

Only one count was recorded for this clone. Written as DNA, the CDR3 is TGCGCCAGCAGCACCGGACAGGGACAACCAACTAATGAAAAACTGTTTTTT. Translated: CASSTGQGQPTNEKLFF. The J gene is TRBJ1-4, the V gene TRBV5-1; 8 nucleotides align to TRBD1. The CDR3 is 17 amino acids. Trimming removed 4 bases from V and 0 bases from J; junction bases left unmatched: 8. The germline V gene encodes CDR1 SGHRS and CDR2 YFSETQ. The full variable domain, in which reference TRBV5-1 and TRBJ1-4 provide the parts outside the CDR3, is KAGVTQTPRYLIKTRGQQVTLSCSPISGHRSVSWYQQTPGQGLQFLFEYFSETQRNKGNFPGRFSGRQFSNSRSEMNVSTLELGDSALYLCASSTGQGQPTNEKLFFGSGTQLSVL.

The chain joins TRBV7-2 to TRBJ2-2; D gene ambiguous. The CDR3 contains 15 residues. V lost 5 bases, J lost 3 bases, and 13 bases lay in between. Germline assignment: CDR1 SGHTA and CDR2 FQGNSA. This chain's CDR3 is CASSLVTFDTGELFF. The DNA of the CDR3 is TGTGCCAGCAGCCTAGTAACCTTCGACACCGGGGAGCTGTTTTTT.

In DNA, the CDR3 is TGTGCCACTAGCGTGGGTAATAATTATGGCTACACCTTC. It specifies CATSVGNNYGYTF. The chain couples TRBV11-2 to TRBJ1-2; D call uncertain. There are 13 residues in the CDR3. Germline V CDR1 and CDR2: SGHAT, FQNNGV. The V gene lost 10 bases and the J gene lost 5 bases, with 17 bases spanning the gap.

The chain employs TRBV29-1 and TRBJ1-1; a possible D gene is TRBD1 (6 bases). CDR3 length: 14 residues. Germline V CDR1 and CDR2: SQVTM, ANQGSEA. Trimming removed 7 bases at V and 8 bases at J, with 23 bases between. CDR3 region: CSAVTQQGRREAFF. In DNA form, the CDR3 reads TGCAGCGCCGTGACCCAACAGGGCCGAAGAGAAGCTTTCTTT.

This rearrangement joins TRBV7-9 to TRBJ1-1; the D gene is possibly TRBD1 (6 bases). From germline, CDR1 is SEHNR and CDR2 FQNEAQ (reference sequence). The V end was cut by 6 bases, the J end by 0 bases, with 23 bases between. This CDR3 is 18 amino acids long. The CDR3 protein is CASSLNPGTFFMNTEAFF. The CDR3 DNA sequence: TGTGCCAGCAGTCTTAATCCCGGGACATTCTTCATGAACACTGAAGCTTTCTTT.

This clone has only a few counts. The gene calls are TRBV7-9 and TRBJ1-1, with TRBD1 matching over 7 bases. The CDR3 extends over 12 amino acids. The germline CDR1 and CDR2 sequences are SEHNR and FQNEAQ (reference sequence). Trimming at V came to 2 bases and at J to 11 bases, leaving 5 bases not matched to a gene. The DNA for the CDR3 is TGTGCCAGCAGCTTAAGGGGGCCGGGGGCTTTCTTT. Amino acid sequence: CASSLRGPGAFF.

V and J are TRBV4-2 and TRBJ1-3, with D perhaps TRBD1 (5 bases). Germline V gives CDR1 LGHNA, CDR2 YNFKEQ. Trimming removed 4 bases at V and 2 bases at J, with 21 bases between. This CDR3 has 18 amino acids. The DNA of the CDR3 is TGTGCCAGCAGCCCCCGTCTCCCGCGGGGGAGGACTGGAAACACCATATATTTT. Protein: CASSPRLPRGRTGNTIYF.

The chain links TRBV18 to TRBJ2-2, with D perhaps TRBD1 (6 bases). CDR3 length: 15 amino acids. The germline V gene encodes CDR1 KGHSH and CDR2 LQKENI. V dropped 1 base and J dropped 3 bases, with 9 bases sitting between them. The CDR3 sequence: CASSPRAGDTGELFF. For the CDR3, the DNA is TGTGCCAGCTCACCACGGGCAGGGGACACCGGGGAGCTGTTTTTT.